This T cell receptor (beta chain) was identified during a study of Ad26.COV2.S vaccination and SARS-CoV-2 variants. As for this clone: The antigen is not known.

The CDR3 length is 11 residues. Per germline, CDR1 SGHNT and CDR2 YYREEE (reference sequence). The ends were cut back, 3 bases at V and 2 bases at J, with 3 bases in the middle. Regarding the study as a whole: After vaccination, reports described spike-specific CD8+ and CD4+ T cell responses as showing substantial breadth.

Treatment: approximately 18 received Ad26.COV2.S at low or high dose, single or two shots; several received placebo; per-sample allocation not given. Collection of samples fell on day 63 after the first vaccine or placebo injection. Assay used: immunoSEQ multiplex PCR; TCRdb lists only in-frame clones, some missing. The sample consists of hundreds of thousands of clones, more than 80% of them appearing once. Here the sequenced sample was peripheral blood, taken in a trial of Ad26.COV2.S vaccine versus placebo. J is TRBJ2-7 and V is TRBV5-4, with unresolved D. The clonotype was recovered from a person between 18 and 60 years old who received the Ad26.COV2.S COVID-19 vaccine or a placebo. The CDR3 protein is CASSSPYEQYF. The CDR3 DNA sequence: TGTGCCAGCAGCTCACCCTACGAGCAGTACTTC.